Below, 14 T cell receptor beta chains from the same sample are listed, as sequenced in a study of control samples from healthy donors and cancer patients. The data were produced by immunoSEQ multiplex PCR, yet TCRdb's version contains in-frame clones alone and is incomplete. Found here are about 110,000 clones, roughly nine tenths of them singletons; the top ten hold 7.8%. The sequenced sample was blood. These receptors came from a woman younger than 30 in good health.

This clone was observed once. The chain recombines TRBV4-3 with TRBJ2-5; 12 bases align to TRBD2. In germline, CDR1 is LGHNA, CDR2 YSLEER. Trimming at V came to 1 base and at J to 0 bases, leaving 12 bases not matched to a gene. The CDR3 is 20 amino acids. CDR3 DNA sequence: TGCGCCAGCAGCCAAGGTGCTAGCGGGGGGGCCGGATGGTACCAAGAGACCCAGTACTTC. Translated, it gives CASSQGASGGAGWYQETQYF.

This clone was counted a single time. The chain links TRBV28 to TRBJ1-2, with TRBD1 as a possible D gene (5 bases). In germline, CDR1 is MDHEN, CDR2 SYDVKM. The CDR3 extends over 15 amino acids. Trimming stripped 4 bases from V and 4 bases from J, with 16 bases between. The CDR3 loop is CASSSWGDPIYGYTF. The CDR3 DNA sequence: TGTGCCAGCAGTTCGTGGGGGGACCCCATCTATGGCTACACCTTC.

This chain uses TRBV5-1 with TRBJ2-3; TRBD2 agrees at 10 bases. With V trimmed by 4 bases and J by 2 bases, 7 bases remained unmatched. Looked up from germline, CDR1 is SGHRS and CDR2 is YFSETQ. The CDR3 extends over 16 amino acids. CDR3 DNA: TGCGCCAGCAGCGGAAGGACTAGCGGCTACACAGATACGCAGTATTTT. Amino acid sequence: CASSGRTSGYTDTQYF.

Of note for this clone: At one boundary the junction diverges from the germline segment, which might be a read error. The CDR3 bases are TGTGCCACCAGCATTAGGGCTAGCAATCAGCCCCAGCATTTT. Translated: CATSIRASNQPQHF. J is TRBJ1-5 and V is TRBV14; D ambiguous. The germline V gene encodes CDR1 SGHDN and CDR2 FVKESK. The CDR3 consists of 14 residues.

For the CDR3, the DNA is TGTGCCAGCAGTTTAGGGAGGAGTAATGAAAAACTGTTTTTT. This gives the protein CASSLGRSNEKLFF. The genes are TRBV27 and TRBJ1-4; no clear D gene. The CDR3 is made up of 14 amino acids. Germline lookup yields CDR1 MNHEY and CDR2 SMNVEV (reference sequence). The V end was cut by 2 bases, the J end by 4 bases, with 8 bases between.

The rearrangement uses TRBV19 and TRBJ2-3, with TRBD2 matching over 9 bases. The CDR3 is made up of 14 amino acids. J gave up 6 bases and V 1 base, and 2 bases lay outside the gene matches. CDR1 and CDR2 from the germline V gene are LNHDA and SQIVND (reference sequence). In DNA form, the CDR3 reads TGTGCCAGTAGTATAGTTCTAGCGGGGGATACGCAGTATTTT. Amino acid sequence: CASSIVLAGDTQYF.

The gene calls are TRBV7-3 and TRBJ1-3; 9 bases are a match to TRBD1. Germline CDR1 and CDR2: SGHTA and FQGTGA. J was trimmed by 1 base and V by 5 bases; bases with no gene match: 3. The CDR3 spans 15 residues. CDR3 in DNA: TGTGCCAGCAGCCAGACAGGGGGGTCTGGAAACACCATATATTTT. This sequence encodes CASSQTGGSGNTIYF. Full variable domain (remainder filled in from reference TRBV7-3 and TRBJ1-3): GAGVSQTPSNKVTEKGKYVELRCDPISGHTALYWYRQSLGQGPEFLIYFQGTGAADDSGLPNDRFFAVRPEGSVSTLKIQRTERGDSAVYLCASSQTGGSGNTIYFGEGSWLTVV.

The gene calls are TRBV7-2 and TRBJ2-7; TRBD2 matches at 9 bases. Germline CDR1 is SGHTA and CDR2 is FQGNSA. J was trimmed by 6 bases and V by 4 bases; bases with no gene match: 19. The CDR3 runs to 18 residues. The CDR3 bases are TGTGCCAGCAGCTCAGCGGGGGGCGCTTTATCAAGGGCCTCCGAGCAGTACTTC. It yields the protein CASSSAGGALSRASEQYF. Looking up the rest from reference TRBV7-2 and TRBJ2-7 gives the full variable domain: GAGVSQSPSNKVTEKGKDVELRCDPISGHTALYWYRQSLGQGLEFLIYFQGNSAPDKSGLPSDRFSAERTGGSVSTLTIQRTQQEDSAVYLCASSSAGGALSRASEQYFGPGTRLTVT.

This clone is a singleton in its sample. The chain is built from TRBV6-2 or TRBV6-3 and TRBJ1-1; tentative D call: TRBD1 (5 bases). The CDR3 runs to 14 residues. In germline, CDR1 is MNHEY, CDR2 SVGEGT. Between the trimmed V and J ends, which lost 0 bases and 4 bases, there was a span of 9 bases. As DNA, the CDR3 is TGTGCCAGCAGTTACTCCGACAGCGGCACTGAAGCTTTCTTT. Translated: CASSYSDSGTEAFF.

This rearrangement joins TRBV28 to TRBJ2-7; no clear D. The CDR3 loop spans 11 amino acids. Germline CDR1 is MDHEN and CDR2 is SYDVKM. V was trimmed by 5 bases and J by 7 bases, leaving 9 bases between them. The CDR3 DNA reads TGTGCCAGCAGTGGGCGATGGGAGCAGTACTTC. Amino acid sequence: CASSGRWEQYF.

The chain joins TRBV5-6 to TRBJ1-1; a weak D match, TRBD1 (6 bases). From germline, CDR1 is SGHDT and CDR2 YYEEEE. The CDR3 runs to 16 residues. Deletions cut 2 bases from V and 2 bases from J, with 16 bases between. The CDR3 protein is CASSFTRGAENTEAFF. DNA of the CDR3: TGTGCCAGCAGCTTCACGAGGGGGGCCGAAAACACTGAAGCTTTCTTT.

The chain joins TRBV19 to TRBJ1-2; possibly TRBD1 for D (6 bases). CDR3 length: 14 amino acids. Germline-derived CDR1 and CDR2 are LNHDA and SQIVND (reference sequence). With 4 bases removed from V and 7 bases from J, the gap between germline ends came to 16 bases. As DNA, the CDR3 is TGTGCCAGTAGTACCGGCGGGGGGGCTGGTGGCTACACCTTC. Its protein product is CASSTGGGAGGYTF.

This clone occurred once. V usage is TRBV28 and J usage is TRBJ1-6; no definite D call. Germline V lookup: CDR1 MDHEN, CDR2 SYDVKM. V was trimmed by 6 bases and J by 7 bases, leaving 10 bases between them. The CDR3 is 13 residues long. The CDR3 reads CASSANRNSPLHF. Written as DNA, the CDR3 is TGTGCCAGCAGCGCGAACAGAAATTCACCCCTCCACTTT.

This clone has only one observation. V gene TRBV19 combines with J gene TRBJ2-1; 8 bases agree with TRBD2. CDR3 length equals 15 residues. The V and J ends lost 8 bases and 2 bases, in that order; junction bases with no gene match: 8. Per the germline V gene, CDR1 is LNHDA and CDR2 is SQIVND (reference sequence). The CDR3 protein is CASHKRGSTYNEQFF. The CDR3 DNA sequence: TGTGCCAGTCATAAGCGGGGGAGCACCTACAATGAGCAGTTCTTC. Complete variable domain (other parts from reference TRBV19 and TRBJ2-1): DGGITQSPKYLFRKEGQNVTLSCEQNLNHDAMYWYRQDPGQGLRLIYYSQIVNDFQKGDIAEGYSVSREKKESFPLTVTSAQKNPTAFYLCASHKRGSTYNEQFFGPGTRLTVL.